A single sample is the source of the 17 T cell receptor beta chains below, sequenced in a study of blood T cell repertoires in COVID-19 (dated by TCRdb to the early 2020s). Receptor libraries were prepared by the immunoSEQ multiplex PCR assay. TCRdb mirrors the immuneACCESS table, restricted to in-frame sequences. Some clones are absent from its copies; in checked studies, under half trace to an unresolved V gene, and the reason for the others is unknown. The sample yields 220,000 or so clones; around 82% were counted once. The ten largest clones represent approximately 4% of the sample. The specimen was peripheral blood. All receptors derive from a woman aged 80 or over with acute or convalescent COVID-19.

DNA of the CDR3: TGTGCCATCAGGCCGGGACAGGGGGGTTCCGGGGAGCTGTTTTTT. Translating it yields CAIRPGQGGSGELFF. This rearrangement joins TRBV10-3 to TRBJ2-2, with 11 positions matching TRBD1. The V gene end was trimmed by 6 bases and the J gene end by 6 bases; junction bases not matched to a gene: 6. CDR3 length: 15 residues. Germline V gives CDR1 ENHRY, CDR2 SYGVKD.

The count of this clone is one. This chain joins TRBV14 and TRBJ2-7; no definite D call. The CDR3 covers 11 residues. Per germline, CDR1 SGHDN and CDR2 FVKESK. Trimming removed 5 bases at V and 4 bases at J, with 6 bases between. The CDR3 DNA reads TGTGCCAGCAGCGTACTTTACGAGCAGTACTTC. Protein: CASSVLYEQYF.

This chain links TRBV9 with TRBJ2-7, with a weak D call TRBD2 (6 bases). V lost 0 bases and J 2 bases, leaving 15 bases between the germline ends. The CDR3 contains 16 residues. Looked up from germline, CDR1 is SGDLS and CDR2 is YYNGEE. CDR3 sequence: CASSVGGGGGTYEQYF. The DNA for the CDR3 is TGTGCCAGCAGCGTAGGGGGAGGCGGAGGGACCTACGAGCAGTACTTC.

The genes are TRBV7-2 and TRBJ1-5; 7 bases agree with TRBD1. The CDR3 length is 15 residues. CDR1 is SGHTA and CDR2 is FQGNSA in the germline V gene. V trimming: 5 bases; J trimming: 1 base; junction bases outside the gene matches: 5. CDR3 residues: CASSTRTGSNQPQHF. CDR3 nucleotides: TGTGCCAGCAGCACTCGGACAGGAAGCAATCAGCCCCAGCATTTT.

The rearrangement joins TRBV15 to TRBJ1-4; D is unresolved. Trimming took off 5 bases at V and 5 bases at J, with 9 bases between the two ends. CDR3 length equals 13 residues. In germline, CDR1 is LNHNV, CDR2 YYDKDF (reference sequence). CDR3 sequence (DNA): TGTGCCACCAGCTTCCGGTGGAATGAAAAACTGTTTTTT. Translation gives CATSFRWNEKLFF.

The chain couples TRBV6-5 to TRBJ2-7; perhaps TRBD1 as D (6 bases). Germline CDR1 is MNHEY and CDR2 is SVGAGI. The CDR3 has 16 residues. The V and J ends lost 0 bases and 1 base respectively, with 13 bases between them. CDR3 in DNA: TGTGCCAGCAGTTACTCGATACAACAGGGATCCTACGAGCAGTACTTC. Encoded protein: CASSYSIQQGSYEQYF.

The chain employs TRBV6-5 and TRBJ1-2; D may be TRBD1 (6 bases). CDR1 MNHEY and CDR2 SVGAGI come from the germline V gene. The length of the CDR3 is 14 residues. Trimming left V 2 bases short and J 1 base short, with 8 bases between. This CDR3 is CASSYDRYNYGYTF. For the CDR3, the DNA is TGTGCCAGCAGTTACGACAGGTATAACTATGGCTACACCTTC.

The V and J genes are TRBV28 and TRBJ1-1, with a tentative D call TRBD1 (5 bases). V was trimmed by 6 bases and J by 6 bases, leaving 23 bases between them. The CDR3 has 16 amino acids. Germline V gene sequence: CDR1 MDHEN, CDR2 SYDVKM. The CDR3 here is CASSRAPSPMIAEAFF. The CDR3 DNA reads TGTGCCAGCAGCAGGGCCCCGAGCCCCATGATCGCTGAAGCTTTCTTT.

CDR3: CASSPRTGGGTGEKLFF. The CDR3 DNA is TGTGCCAGCAGCCCAAGGACAGGGGGTGGGACGGGAGAAAAACTGTTTTTT. V gene TRBV7-2 combines with J gene TRBJ1-4, with 10 positions matching TRBD1. CDR1 is SGHTA, CDR2 FQGNSA, per germline. There are 17 residues in the CDR3. With 5 bases clipped from V and 8 bases from J, the junction kept 14 bases outside the gene matches.

The rearrangement joins TRBV11-3 to TRBJ1-1; D unresolved. The germline gives CDR1 SGHNT, CDR2 YENEEA. This CDR3 is 14 amino acids long. Trimming took 5 bases from V and 2 from J, leaving 12 bases between them. CDR3 DNA sequence: TGTGCCAGCAGCGCAGCCGGGAGAAACACTGAAGCTTTCTTT. Its protein product is CASSAAGRNTEAFF.

V is TRBV5-6 and J is TRBJ2-7; no definite D call. V lost 1 base and J 2 bases, leaving 16 bases between the germline ends. Germline V CDR1 and CDR2: SGHDT, YYEEEE. The CDR3 has 16 residues. This CDR3 reads CASSLRRPRSAYEQYF. CDR3 coding DNA: TGTGCCAGCAGCTTGAGGCGGCCGCGATCGGCCTACGAGCAGTACTTC.

The chain is built from TRBV6-6 and TRBJ1-4, with TRBD1 identical over 9 bases. V was pared by 6 bases and J by 6 bases, with 8 bases of the junction left unmatched. Germline CDR1 reads MNHNY; CDR2 reads SVGAGI (reference sequence). This CDR3 comprises 15 residues. CDR3 loop: CASSPQGAGDEKLFF. The CDR3 DNA reads as TGTGCCAGCAGCCCACAGGGGGCAGGGGATGAAAAACTGTTTTTT.

This rearrangement joins TRBV7-9 to TRBJ1-1; unclear D gene. The CDR3 extends over 13 amino acids. The V gene's germline CDR1 is SEHNR and CDR2 FQNEAQ (reference sequence). Deletions cut 3 bases from V and 8 bases from J, with 13 bases between. DNA of the CDR3: TGTGCCAGCAGCTTCAGCAGGCCCGAGGAAGCTTTCTTT. This translates into CASSFSRPEEAFF.

The gene calls are TRBV14 and TRBJ1-4; 7 nucleotides match TRBD1. This CDR3 region has 17 residues. CDR1 is SGHDN, CDR2 FVKESK, per germline. V trimming: 4 bases; J trimming: 8 bases; junction bases outside the gene matches: 16. The CDR3 DNA follows: TGTGCCAGCAGCCCGGGCCCCGGACAGGAGGTCGTCGAAAAACTGTTTTTT. Amino acid sequence: CASSPGPGQEVVEKLFF.

This chain connects TRBV9 to TRBJ2-3; no clear D gene. The CDR3 is 16 amino acids. The germline V and J ends were trimmed by 3 bases and 2 bases, with 16 bases remaining between them. The germline CDR1 and CDR2 sequences are SGDLS and YYNGEE. CDR3 loop: CASSAQRQAATDTQYF. The CDR3 DNA sequence: TGTGCCAGCAGCGCCCAAAGGCAGGCAGCCACAGATACGCAGTATTTT.

This rearrangement joins TRBV28 to TRBJ1-6, with a weak D call TRBD1 (5 bases). Trimming took off 7 bases at V and 9 bases at J, with 19 bases between the two ends. The CDR3 consists of 15 residues. Germline lookup yields CDR1 MDHEN and CDR2 SYDVKM. CDR3 residues: CASTQGARLSSPLHF. CDR3 bases: TGTGCCAGCACCCAAGGGGCTCGTTTAAGTTCACCCCTCCACTTT.

The chain joins TRBV12-3 or TRBV12-4 to TRBJ1-1; TRBD1 matches at 8 bases. The CDR3 is 13 residues long. Unmatched junction bases numbered 4, after V lost 5 bases and J lost 5 bases. The CDR3 nucleotides are TGTGCCAGCAGTCAGAACAGGGGGACTGAAGCTTTCTTT. Translation: CASSQNRGTEAFF.